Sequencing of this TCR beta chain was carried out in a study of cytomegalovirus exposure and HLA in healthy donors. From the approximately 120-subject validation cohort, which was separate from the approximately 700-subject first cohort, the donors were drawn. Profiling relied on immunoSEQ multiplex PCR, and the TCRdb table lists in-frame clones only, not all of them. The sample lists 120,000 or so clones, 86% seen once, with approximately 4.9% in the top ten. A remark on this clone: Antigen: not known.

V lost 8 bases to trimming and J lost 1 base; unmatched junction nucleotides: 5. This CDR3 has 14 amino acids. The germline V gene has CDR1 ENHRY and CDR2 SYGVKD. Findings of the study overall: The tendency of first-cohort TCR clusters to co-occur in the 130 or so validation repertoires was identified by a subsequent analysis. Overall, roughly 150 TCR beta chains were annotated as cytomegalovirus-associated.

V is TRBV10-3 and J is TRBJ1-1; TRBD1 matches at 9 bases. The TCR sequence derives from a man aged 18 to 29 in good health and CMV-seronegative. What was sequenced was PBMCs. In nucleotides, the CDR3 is TGTGCCATCGAGCCGGGACAGGGGAACACTGAAGCTTTCTTT. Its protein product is CAIEPGQGNTEAFF.